Sequencing of this T cell receptor beta chain was carried out in a study of circulating CD8 cells and anti-PD-1 response in melanoma. General study findings and limits: Generally, no replicate experiments were performed.

From live CD3+CD8+TCRalphabeta+ cells, four PD-1 and/or TIGIT subsets were sorted. TCR libraries were prepared from approximately 15 ng of total RNA with the QIAseq Immune Repertoire TCR panel. TCRdb ran MiXCR on the reads and lists one entry per CDR3 protein. The top ten hold around 92% of the sample, which has some 270 distinct CDR3 sequences, around 9.6% seen once. By frequency in the sample, this clonotype is large. Antigen unknown. The junction had 8 bases not matched to a gene; V was cut back by 5 bases and J by 7 bases. The CDR3 consists of 13 residues. Germline CDR1 and CDR2: LNHDA and SQIVND (reference sequence).

This specimen consisted of CD8+ T cells from PBMCs, obtained at baseline or after one month of anti-PD-1 therapy (not recorded which). The sequence came from a human donor with melanoma. The V gene is TRBV19, the J gene TRBJ2-7; 7 positions agree with TRBD1. CDR3: CASSLGTAVEQYF. In DNA form, the CDR3 reads TGTGCCAGTAGTTTGGGGACAGCGGTAGAGCAGTACTTC.